This TCR delta chain was found in a study of Vδ1+ human thymocytes. Study-level points and caveats: Thymic TRG and TRD repertoires appeared highly polyclonal.

A note on this clone: Its target is unknown.

Between the trimmed V and J ends, which lost 5 bases and 6 bases, there was a span of 31 bases. This CDR3 has 19 residues. Germline V gene lookup returns CDR1 TSWWSYY and CDR2 QGS. Sorted Vdelta1+ thymocytes were roughly 97% to 99.6% pure. The template was reverse-transcribed extracted RNA. Pooled V-gene forward primers with one constant-region reverse primer generated the CDR3 amplicons by multiplex PCR. TCRdb re-called clones from the multiplex PCR reads via CATT. The sample holds about 54,000 delta-chain clones, more than 15% seen once. Sample: Vdelta1+ gamma-delta thymocytes from the thymus. Subset: FACS-sorted CD3+ TCRalphabeta- TCRVdelta1+ TCRVdelta2- thymocytes. This chain uses TRDV1 with TRDJ1, with D tentatively TRDD2 or TRDD3 (6 bases each). The TCR sequence derives from a boy in the first two years of life who had congenital heart surgery. CDR3: CALGSPGAFPTRWGYKLIF. The CDR3, as DNA: TGTGCTCTTGGGTCCCCGGGGGCCTTCCCTACCCGGTGGGGGTATAAACTCATCTTT.